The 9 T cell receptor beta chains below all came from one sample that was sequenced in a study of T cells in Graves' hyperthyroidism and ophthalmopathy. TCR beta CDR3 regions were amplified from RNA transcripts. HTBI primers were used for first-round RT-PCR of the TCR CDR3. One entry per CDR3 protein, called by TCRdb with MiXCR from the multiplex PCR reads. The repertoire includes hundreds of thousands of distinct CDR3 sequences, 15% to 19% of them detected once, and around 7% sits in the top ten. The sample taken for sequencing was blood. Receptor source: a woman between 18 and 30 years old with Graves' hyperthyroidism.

The CDR3, as DNA: TGTGCCAGCGCTCTTACAGGGTCCGGGGAGCTGTTTTTT. Protein product: CASALTGSGELFF. The chain links TRBV12-3 or TRBV12-4 to TRBJ2-2; a weak D match, TRBD1 (6 bases). V shed 8 bases and J shed 6 bases, with 13 bases lying between them. The CDR3 is 13 residues long.

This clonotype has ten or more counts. The CDR3 sequence: CASSLRDPNYNEQFF. CDR3 bases: TGTGCCAGCAGCCTCCGGGACCCGAACTACAATGAGCAGTTCTTC. This chain joins TRBV6-1 and TRBJ2-1, with D perhaps TRBD1 or TRBD2 (5 bases each). The V gene lost 6 bases and the J gene lost 3 bases, with 15 bases spanning the gap. The CDR3 has 15 residues. The germline CDR1 and CDR2 sequences are MNHNS and SASEGT.

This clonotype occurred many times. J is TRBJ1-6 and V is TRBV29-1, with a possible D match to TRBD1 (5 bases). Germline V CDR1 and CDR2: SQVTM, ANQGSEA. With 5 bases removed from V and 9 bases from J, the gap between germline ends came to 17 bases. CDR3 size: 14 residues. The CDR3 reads CSVLTALGGSPLHF. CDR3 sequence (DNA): TGCAGCGTTCTGACAGCCCTAGGCGGTTCACCCCTCCACTTT.

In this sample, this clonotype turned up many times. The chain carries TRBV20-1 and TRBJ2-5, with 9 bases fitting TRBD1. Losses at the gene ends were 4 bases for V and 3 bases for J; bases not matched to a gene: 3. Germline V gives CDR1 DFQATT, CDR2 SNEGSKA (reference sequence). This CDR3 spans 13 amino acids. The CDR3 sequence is CSAIRTGEETQYF. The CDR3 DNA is TGCAGTGCTATTCGGACAGGGGAAGAGACCCAGTACTTC.

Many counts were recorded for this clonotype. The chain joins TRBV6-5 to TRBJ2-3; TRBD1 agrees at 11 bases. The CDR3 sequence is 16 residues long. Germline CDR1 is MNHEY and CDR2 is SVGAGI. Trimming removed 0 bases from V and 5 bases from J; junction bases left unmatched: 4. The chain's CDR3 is CASSYSVDRGLDTQYF. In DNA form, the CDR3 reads TGTGCCAGCAGTTACTCCGTGGACAGGGGGCTAGATACGCAGTATTTT.

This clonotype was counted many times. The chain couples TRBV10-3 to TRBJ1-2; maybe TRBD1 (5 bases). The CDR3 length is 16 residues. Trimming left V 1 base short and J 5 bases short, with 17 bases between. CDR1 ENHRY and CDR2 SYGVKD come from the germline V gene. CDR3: CAISEFPGTEYYGYTF. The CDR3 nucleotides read TGTGCCATCAGTGAGTTCCCCGGGACGGAATATTATGGCTACACCTTC.

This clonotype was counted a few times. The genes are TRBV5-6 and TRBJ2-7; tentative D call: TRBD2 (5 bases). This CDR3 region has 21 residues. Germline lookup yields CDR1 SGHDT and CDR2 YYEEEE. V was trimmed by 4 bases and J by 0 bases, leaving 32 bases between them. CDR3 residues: CASSLLSTSWANGISSYEQYF. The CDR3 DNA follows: TGTGCCAGCAGCCTACTAAGCACGTCGTGGGCTAACGGGATAAGCTCCTACGAGCAGTACTTC.

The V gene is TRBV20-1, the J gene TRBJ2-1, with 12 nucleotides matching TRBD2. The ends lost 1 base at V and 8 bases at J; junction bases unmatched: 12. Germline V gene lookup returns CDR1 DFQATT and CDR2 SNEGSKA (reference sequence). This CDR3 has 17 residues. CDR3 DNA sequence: TGCAGTGCTAGAGGGGGGACTAGCGGGTTACCCCTACATGAGCAGTTCTTC. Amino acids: CSARGGTSGLPLHEQFF.

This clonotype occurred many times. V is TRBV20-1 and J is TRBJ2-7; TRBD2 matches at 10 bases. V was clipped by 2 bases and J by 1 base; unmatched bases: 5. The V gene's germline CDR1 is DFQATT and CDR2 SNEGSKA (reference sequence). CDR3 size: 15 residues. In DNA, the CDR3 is TGCAGTGCTAGATCGCTAGCGGGAGAATCCTACGAGCAGTACTTC. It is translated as CSARSLAGESYEQYF.